This record covers a single T cell receptor beta chain. What it binds is not known. Primers included in the PCR were 60 Vbeta and 13 Jbeta primers. Clones were sequenced by immunoSEQ multiplex PCR, and TCRdb holds only the in-frame ones, with some missing. This table holds hundreds of thousands of clones, over 75% found once. This sample was taken from a study of cytomegalovirus exposure and HLA in healthy donors. Study conclusions and caveats: In a later analysis, donors in an Asian-associated ancestry cluster reportedly had fewer N-insertions in productive TCRs than the cohort mean.

Sequencing input: PBMCs. The source is a girl under 10 years old in good health and CMV-seronegative.

CDR3 sequence (DNA): TGTGCCATCAGTGGACAGGGGGCGGGAGCTTTCTTT. It is translated as CAISGQGAGAFF. This chain links TRBV10-3 with TRBJ1-1; 10 positions match TRBD1. The CDR3 length is 12 residues. V trimming: 4 bases; J trimming: 10 bases; junction bases outside the gene matches: 3. The V gene's germline CDR1 is ENHRY and CDR2 SYGVKD.